The present T cell receptor (beta chain) was sequenced within a study of cytomegalovirus exposure and HLA in healthy donors. Germline V lookup: CDR1 KGHSH, CDR2 LQKENI. V lost 3 bases and J 5 bases, leaving 16 bases between the germline ends. This CDR3 has 16 residues. PCR used 60 Vbeta primers and 13 Jbeta primers. Measured with immunoSEQ multiplex PCR; TCRdb has only the in-frame clones, and not every one. The sample has roughly 100,000 clones; around two thirds are singletons. This sequence originates from a woman aged 45-60 years in good health and CMV-seronegative. The chain has TRBV18 and TRBJ2-2; D call uncertain. Sequenced sample: PBMCs. Here the CDR3 DNA reads TGTGCCAGCTCACCTTCGATGACTTCCCGGACCGGGGAGCTGTTTTTT. Its translation: CASSPSMTSRTGELFF.